A single sample is the source of the 22 T cell receptor beta chains below, sequenced in a study of OX40 agonist ivuxolimab in advanced cancers. Using immunoSEQ multiplex PCR, the repertoire was profiled, and TCRdb retains in-frame clones only, with some absent. The repertoire holds some 65,000 clones, with about 85% as singletons. Sequenced material: CD4+ or CD8+ T cells sorted from blood, taken in a trial of the OX40 agonist ivuxolimab. The receptors come from an adult with an advanced solid tumor such as melanoma, head and neck, liver or kidney cancer.

J is TRBJ2-7 and V is TRBV7-2; 8 nucleotides align to TRBD2. The V gene end was trimmed by 5 bases and the J gene end by 2 bases; junction bases not matched to a gene: 8. From germline, CDR1 is SGHTA and CDR2 FQGNSA. The CDR3 runs to 15 residues. As DNA, the CDR3 is TGTGCCAGCAGCGCCTCCGGGACTAGTACCTACGAGCAGTACTTC. Protein sequence: CASSASGTSTYEQYF.

V and J are TRBV2 and TRBJ1-6; 7 bases fit TRBD1. The CDR3 totals 16 residues. The germline V gene encodes CDR1 SNHLY and CDR2 FYNNEI. The trim removed 2 bases at V and 6 bases at J, leaving 7 bases unmatched. This chain's CDR3 is CASSEPNRGSNSPLHF. In DNA form, the CDR3 reads TGTGCCAGCAGTGAACCAAACAGGGGCAGTAATTCACCCCTCCACTTT.

CDR3 sequence (DNA): TGCAGCGTTGTTGGGTGGCAGGGCTCTAACTATGGCTACACCTTC. Residues: CSVVGWQGSNYGYTF. The genes are TRBV29-1 and TRBJ1-2, with a tentative D call TRBD1 (5 bases). The germline CDR1 and CDR2 sequences are SQVTM and ANQGSEA. Trimming pared 4 bases from V and 0 bases from J, leaving 15 bases between. The CDR3 extends over 15 amino acids.

The chain uses TRBV29-1 and TRBJ1-1; D gene uncertain. The length of the CDR3 is 13 residues. CDR1 is SQVTM and CDR2 is ANQGSEA in the germline V gene. The V gene lost 4 bases and the J gene lost 3 bases, with 12 bases spanning the gap. The CDR3 DNA is TGCAGCGTTGGATGGGGAAGGGACACTGAAGCTTTCTTT. Translating gives CSVGWGRDTEAFF.

Only one count was recorded for this clone. V gene TRBV10-3 combines with J gene TRBJ1-5, with TRBD1 matching over 9 bases. CDR3 length: 15 residues. Losses at the gene ends were 4 bases for V and 1 base for J; bases not matched to a gene: 2. Germline CDR1 is ENHRY and CDR2 is SYGVKD. Here the CDR3 reads CAISAGTGSNQPQHF. The CDR3 DNA reads TGTGCCATCAGTGCCGGGACAGGGAGCAATCAGCCCCAGCATTTT.

This chain connects TRBV5-1 to TRBJ1-4, with D maybe TRBD1 (6 bases). This CDR3 spans 14 amino acids. Between the trimmed V and J ends, which lost 2 bases and 7 bases, there was a span of 12 bases. CDR1 SGHRS and CDR2 YFSETQ come from the germline V gene. CDR3 coding DNA: TGCGCCAGCAGCTTCCAGGGGAGCGGTGAAAAACTGTTTTTT. It yields the protein CASSFQGSGEKLFF.

The chain joins TRBV30 to TRBJ2-1; 13 bases line up with TRBD2. Germline V gene lookup returns CDR1 GTSNPN and CDR2 SVGIG (reference sequence). The CDR3 is 15 amino acids. V was pared by 3 bases and J by 10 bases, with 9 bases of the junction left unmatched. This chain's CDR3 is CAWSPGLAGVGEQFF. The CDR3 coding sequence is TGTGCCTGGAGCCCCGGACTAGCGGGAGTGGGGGAGCAGTTCTTC.

CDR3 amino acids: CASSVLAGEATQYF. The CDR3 bases are TGTGCCAGCAGTGTCTTAGCGGGAGAGGCTACGCAGTATTTT. The chain employs TRBV6-4 and TRBJ2-3; 9 nucleotides line up with TRBD2. After removal of 4 bases from V and 8 bases from J, the junction contained 7 bases not matched to a gene. This CDR3 has 14 amino acids. Per germline, CDR1 MRHNA and CDR2 SNTAGT.

This clone has only a few counts. The chain uses TRBV5-6 and TRBJ2-1; 11 bases agree with TRBD2. Trimming cost V 1 base and J 7 bases; bases outside gene matches: 4. The germline CDR1 and CDR2 sequences are SGHDT and YYEEEE. The CDR3 consists of 15 residues. In nucleotides, the CDR3 is TGTGCCAGCAGCTTGACATGGACTAGCGGGAATGAGCAGTTCTTC. It codes for CASSLTWTSGNEQFF. Filled out from reference TRBV5-6 and TRBJ2-1, the complete variable domain reads DAGVTQSPTHLIKTRGQQVTLRCSPKSGHDTVSWYQQALGQGPQFIFQYYEEEERQRGNFPDRFSGHQFPNYSSELNVNALLLGDSALYLCASSLTWTSGNEQFFGPGTRLTVL.

This clone was seen only once. The chain recombines TRBV18 with TRBJ2-3, with TRBD2 identical over 10 bases. Germline V gene sequence: CDR1 KGHSH, CDR2 LQKENI. The CDR3 covers 18 residues. After removal of 4 bases from V and 1 base from J, the junction contained 11 bases not matched to a gene. CDR3 DNA: TGTGCCAGCTCACAGTCCATAAGGGGGACTAGCGGCACAGATACGCAGTATTTT. Translated, it gives CASSQSIRGTSGTDTQYF.

The gene calls are TRBV18 and TRBJ1-3; the match to TRBD1 covers 12 bases. The CDR3 spans 20 residues. From germline, CDR1 is KGHSH and CDR2 LQKENI. With V trimmed by 2 bases and J by 2 bases, 13 bases remained unmatched. CDR3 sequence reads: CASSPISGTGGLSPGNTIYF. CDR3 nucleotide sequence: TGTGCCAGCTCACCAATTTCGGGGACAGGGGGCTTGTCGCCTGGAAACACCATATATTTT.

The chain links TRBV30 to TRBJ2-1; the match to TRBD2 covers 13 bases. Germline-derived CDR1 and CDR2 are GTSNPN and SVGIG (reference sequence). The length of the CDR3 is 17 residues. Trimming removed 8 bases from V and 5 bases from J; junction bases left unmatched: 15. In DNA form, the CDR3 reads TGTGCCAACCCACTAGCGGGGGGGCCAATAGTACACAATGAGCAGTTCTTC. It specifies CANPLAGGPIVHNEQFF.

This CDR3 reads CASSQAGPALNEQFF. In nucleotides, the CDR3 is TGCGCCAGCAGCCAGGCAGGTCCCGCGCTCAATGAGCAGTTCTTC. The chain is built from TRBV4-3 and TRBJ2-1, with D uncertain. Germline assignment: CDR1 LGHNA and CDR2 YSLEER. This CDR3 has 15 amino acids. V was pared by 3 bases and J by 6 bases, with 15 bases between.

The chain joins TRBV6-4 to TRBJ2-3, with TRBD2 identical over 9 bases. The ends lost 6 bases at V and 0 bases at J; junction bases unmatched: 7. The CDR3 is 16 amino acids. Germline V gives CDR1 MRHNA, CDR2 SNTAGT. The CDR3 nucleotides are TGTGCCAGCAGCCTCTCCGCGGGAGGGAGCACAGATACGCAGTATTTT. Translated, it gives CASSLSAGGSTDTQYF.

The rearrangement links TRBV11-2 to TRBJ1-2; D perhaps matches TRBD1 (5 bases). CDR3 length: 12 amino acids. CDR1 and CDR2 (germline): SGHAT, FQNNGV. Trimming stripped 5 bases from V and 7 bases from J, with 11 bases between. Here the CDR3 DNA reads TGTGCCAGCAGCCCAGGGACGGGTGGCTACACCTTC. This gives the protein CASSPGTGGYTF.

This chain connects TRBV19 to TRBJ2-4, with D uncertain. The V end was cut by 2 bases, the J end by 0 bases, with 11 bases between. Germline CDR1 reads LNHDA; CDR2 reads SQIVND (reference sequence). This CDR3 has 16 amino acids. The CDR3 region has the DNA TGTGCCAGTAGTATACTTCCCACCCTAGCCAAAAACATTCAGTACTTC. This sequence encodes CASSILPTLAKNIQYF.

J is TRBJ1-2 and V is TRBV6-4; the D is unclear. Germline CDR1 reads MRHNA; CDR2 reads SNTAGT. V was cut by 0 bases and J by 6 bases, with 14 bases left in between. CDR3 size: 15 residues. CDR3 nucleotide sequence: TGTGCCAGCAGTGACTCGGAGGGAGGTTATAATGGCTACACCTTC. Translated, it gives CASSDSEGGYNGYTF.

This sequence joins TRBV7-2 and TRBJ2-1; D remains ambiguous. V was pared by 4 bases and J by 1 base, with 14 bases between. Germline loops: CDR1 SGHTA, CDR2 FQGNSA. This CDR3 comprises 16 residues. The CDR3 nucleotides are TGTGCCAGCAGCTCCAAGGGCGGATTGTCCTACAATGAGCAGTTCTTC. Encoded protein: CASSSKGGLSYNEQFF.

The rearrangement joins TRBV5-1 to TRBJ2-7, with 10 nucleotides matching TRBD2. The J segment lost 6 bases and the V segment lost 6 bases, leaving 9 bases of the junction unmatched. The germline V gene encodes CDR1 SGHRS and CDR2 YFSETQ. This CDR3 is 14 amino acids long. The CDR3 coding sequence is TGCGCCAGCAATCCGCTAGCGGGAGTGAGCGAGCAGTACTTC. Encoded protein: CASNPLAGVSEQYF.

The chain recombines TRBV5-4 with TRBJ1-6; 7 positions match TRBD1. The CDR3 is made up of 14 amino acids. The trim removed 5 bases at V and 7 bases at J, leaving 6 bases unmatched. CDR1 and CDR2 (germline): SGHNT, YYREEE (reference sequence). The chain's CDR3 is CASRWTGANSPLHF. DNA for the CDR3: TGTGCCAGCAGATGGACAGGAGCCAATTCACCCCTCCACTTT.

The V and J genes are TRBV28 and TRBJ2-1; TRBD2 matches 14 bases. V shed 8 bases, J shed 6 bases, and the junction held 9 bases outside the gene matches. This CDR3 is 16 amino acids long. Germline V gene lookup returns CDR1 MDHEN and CDR2 SYDVKM. The DNA of the CDR3 is TGTGCCAGCTACTCAACCGGGACTAGCGGGAGCAATGAGCAGTTCTTC. Its protein product is CASYSTGTSGSNEQFF.

About this clone: The same CDR3 can be traced to other DNA sequences in this sample. The chain employs TRBV19 and TRBJ1-5; tentatively, D is TRBD1 (6 bases). Germline CDR1 LNHDA, CDR2 SQIVND (reference sequence). The CDR3 extends over 16 amino acids. V lost 6 bases to trimming and J lost 5 bases, with 20 bases between them. In DNA, the CDR3 is TGTGCCAGTAGGGTGTTGTTGGGGGCAAGTGATCAGCCCCAGCATTTT. Its translation: CASRVLLGASDQPQHF.